This T cell receptor beta chain emerged from a study of blood T cells in healthy people across ages (dated by TCRdb to the mid-2010s). Regarding the study in general: Template switching captured roughly one uniquely barcoded TCR beta cDNA molecule per two T cells in model experiments. Using deep sequencing normalized with unique cDNA molecular identifiers, the study measured how TCR beta repertoire diversity changes with age. Four age groups were formed from the donors: young (average 16 years), middle-aged (approximately 40), aged (about 68) and long-lived (approximately 80). Donors of different ages were randomly distributed across sequencing lanes to avoid experimental bias. Two additional independent replicas of 1 million unique cDNA reads from the same blood draw were analyzed for two donors (one aged 18 to 29 and one aged 80 or older).

Systemically healthy Caucasian individuals from Russia, some 38 in total and aged 6 to 90 years, were included as donors. Each donor gave approximately 9.3 milliliters of peripheral blood, collected into EDTA-treated Vacutainer tubes. Ficoll-Paque density-gradient centrifugation was used to isolate PBMCs, with at least 6.5 million per sample. Trizol reagent was used to extract total RNA from the PBMCs, yielding at least 5.5 micrograms per sample. For every donor, an aliquot of PBMCs went through flow cytometry to measure the percentages of naive CD45RAhigh/CD27high T cells. Library preparation used 5' RACE. Sequencing instrument: Illumina HiSeq 2500. A second PCR of about 7 to 12 cycles was run with a J-beta primer mix and a sample-barcoded 5' primer. A template-switch 5' adaptor carrying 12 random nucleotides introduced a unique molecular identifier onto each TCR beta cDNA molecule. At least 2.5 million CDR3-containing paired-end reads were obtained from each sample. The Mint cDNA synthesis kit, primed by a TRBC-specific oligonucleotide, was used to synthesize first-strand cDNA from all RNA. After uracil-DNA glycosylase treatment, a first 18-cycle PCR used universal primers M1SS and BC2_uni_R on all cDNA. As for how the authors treated the data: For normalization, 1 million high-quality reads were randomly selected from each sample, with every read carrying a distinct molecular identifier. Reads sharing molecular identifiers were discarded rather than binned into consensus sequences. CDR3 identification, clonotype clustering and error correction used MiTCR with a Q25 quality threshold and the strictest error-elimination algorithm. Lower-bound total TCR beta diversity was estimated with a nonparametric unseen species model using Euler transformation. TCRdb trimmed the raw reads at Q25, called clones with MiXCR and kept productive beta chains. Every distinct CDR3 protein forms one entry, paired with its most common genes and DNA. These V and J calls originate from TCRdb's pipeline instead of the authors' own analysis. The sample table holds about 1.4 million distinct CDR3 sequences, of which around 59% were seen once. About 6.7% of the sample belongs to the ten largest clones.

V and J are truncated by 6 bases and 5 bases respectively, leaving an intervening sequence of 16 bases. CDR3 length: 14 amino acids, cysteine to phenylalanine. The kept DNA is CDR3 alone, 42 bases in frame from the first base. General conclusions and limits of the study: The percentage of naive T cells measured by flow cytometry correlated strongly with observed TCR beta diversity. Conclusive comparison of naive and antigen-experienced compartments was prevented by the profiling of bulk unsorted PBMCs. As age increased, observed TCR beta diversity per million T cells dropped in a roughly linear way, and a significant reduction was already evident by age about 40. Donor CMV infection status was unknown, potentially confounding age-related changes in expanded clonotypes. Compared with the aged group, more naive CD4+ T cells, fewer expanded clones and increased TCR diversity were shown by the long-lived group, suggesting age selection. Estimates of total diversity from one million sequenced T cells were regarded as lower bounds and underestimates.

Regarding this clonotype: What antigen it recognizes has not been identified. Base qualities are not provided; no much larger clone lies one nucleotide away.

Recombination connected TRBV12-3 or TRBV12-4 to TRBJ1-1; a tentative D call is TRBD1 (6 bases match). Sequencing used blood. This TCR came from a man aged 18 to 29 in good health. The sequenced DNA is TGTGCCAGCAGACCGCACAGGGCCGGGACTGAAGCTTTCTTT. Translated, it reads CASRPHRAGTEAFF.